These 26 T cell receptor beta chains share one sample of origin, sequenced in a study of cytomegalovirus exposure and HLA in healthy donors. PCR amplification relied on 60 Vbeta primers (plus 13 Jbeta primers). TCRdb's copy holds only in-frame clones and misses some; the assay was immunoSEQ multiplex PCR. The repertoire includes approximately 300,000 clones, 70% to 90% of them detected once, and about 2% sits in the top ten. The sample comprised PBMCs. The receptors shown here come from a woman in her 40s in good health and CMV-seropositive.

The rearrangement uses TRBV7-8 and TRBJ2-7; possible D gene TRBD2, 5 bases. Germline V gives CDR1 SGHVS, CDR2 FQNEAQ. The CDR3 length is 15 residues. Trimming took 6 bases from V and 0 from J, leaving 15 bases between them. CDR3 DNA sequence: TGTGCCAGCAGTCACGTGACTGCGGGCTCCTACGAGCAGTACTTC. Its translation is CASSHVTAGSYEQYF. Drawing the rest from reference TRBV7-8 and TRBJ2-7, the complete variable domain is GAGVSQSPRYKVAKRGQDVALRCDPISGHVSLFWYQQALGQGPEFLTYFQNEAQLDKSGLPSDRFFAERPEGSVSTLKIQRTQQEDSAVYLCASSHVTAGSYEQYFGPGTRLTVT.

The rearrangement links TRBV28 to TRBJ2-7; 7 bases are shared with TRBD1. The V segment lost 5 bases and the J segment 3 bases; nucleotides outside the gene matches: 4. Germline lookup yields CDR1 MDHEN and CDR2 SYDVKM. This CDR3 spans 13 amino acids. CDR3 residues: CASSRGQLYEQYF. The CDR3 DNA reads TGTGCCAGCAGTCGGGGACAGCTCTACGAGCAGTACTTC.

The CDR3 sequence: CASSLDQGAYEQYF. In DNA form, the CDR3 reads TGCGCCAGCAGCTTGGACCAGGGGGCCTACGAGCAGTACTTC. The chain has TRBV5-1 and TRBJ2-7; 7 nucleotides match TRBD1. Per the germline V gene, CDR1 is SGHRS and CDR2 is YFSETQ. The CDR3 contains 14 residues. V dropped 0 bases and J dropped 2; count of bases not matched to a gene: 2. The variable domain in full, with the rest retrieved from reference TRBV5-1 and TRBJ2-7, is KAGVTQTPRYLIKTRGQQVTLSCSPISGHRSVSWYQQTPGQGLQFLFEYFSETQRNKGNFPGRFSGRQFSNSRSEMNVSTLELGDSALYLCASSLDQGAYEQYFGPGTRLTVT.

This clone was detected a few times. The V call is TRBV5-1, the J call TRBJ1-1; D perhaps matches TRBD1 (5 bases). The V and J ends lost 0 bases and 4 bases respectively, with 10 bases between them. Germline V gives CDR1 SGHRS, CDR2 YFSETQ. CDR3 length: 14 residues. CDR3 sequence reads: CASSLGGESTEAFF. The CDR3 nucleotides read TGCGCCAGCAGCTTGGGGGGCGAAAGCACTGAAGCTTTCTTT.

This sequence joins TRBV7-9 and TRBJ1-1; 9 nucleotides match TRBD1. CDR3 length: 15 amino acids. From germline, CDR1 is SEHNR and CDR2 FQNEAQ (reference sequence). Trimming took 7 bases from V and 1 from J; bases not matched to a gene: 7. CDR3 loop: CASIPGTGKNTEAFF. Written as DNA, the CDR3 is TGTGCCAGCATCCCTGGGACAGGGAAGAACACTGAAGCTTTCTTT.

The chain couples TRBV19 to TRBJ2-7; unclear D gene. Trimming took off 1 base at V and 2 bases at J, with 6 bases between the two ends. The length of the CDR3 is 13 residues. CDR1 and CDR2 (germline): LNHDA, SQIVND (reference sequence). CDR3 coding DNA: TGTGCCAGTAGTATAGCCATCCCCTACGAGCAGTACTTC. It encodes CASSIAIPYEQYF.

This clone was seen more than once but under ten times. The rearrangement links TRBV19 to TRBJ1-1; 8 nucleotides align to TRBD1. The CDR3 runs 15 residues. The junction had 6 bases not matched to a gene; V was cut back by 4 bases and J by 2 bases. Germline assignment: CDR1 LNHDA and CDR2 SQIVND (reference sequence). The CDR3 protein is CASSSQGQANTEAFF. In DNA, the CDR3 is TGTGCCAGTAGTAGCCAGGGACAGGCTAACACTGAAGCTTTCTTT.

This clone was counted between two and nine times. The rearrangement links TRBV28 to TRBJ1-5; perhaps TRBD1 as D (5 bases). CDR1 and CDR2 (germline): MDHEN, SYDVKM. V shed 6 bases and J shed 6 bases, with 15 bases lying between them. This CDR3 has 14 residues. CDR3 sequence (DNA): TGTGCCAGCAGGAACACTCTAAGGGGTCAGCCCCAGCATTTT. Residues: CASRNTLRGQPQHF. Full variable domain (outside the CDR3, taken from reference TRBV28 and TRBJ1-5): DVKVTQSSRYLVKRTGEKVFLECVQDMDHENMFWYRQDPGLGLRLIYFSYDVKMKEKGDIPEGYSVSREKKERFSLILESASTNQTSMYLCASRNTLRGQPQHFGDGTRLSIL.

The CDR3 nucleotides read TGCAGCGTTGAGCTACAGCACGAGCAGTTCTTC. Protein: CSVELQHEQFF. This sequence joins TRBV29-1 and TRBJ2-1, with D unresolved. Trimming shortened V by 3 bases and J by 10 bases, and 10 bases separated the two germline ends. The CDR3 spans 11 residues. Germline V gives CDR1 SQVTM, CDR2 ANQGSEA.

J is TRBJ1-5 and V is TRBV27; D perhaps matches TRBD1 (5 bases). The germline gives CDR1 MNHEY, CDR2 SMNVEV (reference sequence). The CDR3 is 14 residues long. V dropped 6 bases and J dropped 3 bases, with 12 bases sitting between them. CDR3 residues: CASRRDSLNQPQHF. The CDR3 DNA is TGTGCCAGCAGACGAGACAGCCTCAATCAGCCCCAGCATTTT.

The chain is built from TRBV30 and TRBJ1-1, with 8 positions matching TRBD1. Trimming cost V 3 bases and J 8 bases; bases outside gene matches: 5. The germline gives CDR1 GTSNPN, CDR2 SVGIG (reference sequence). The CDR3 is 12 amino acids. CDR3 region: CAWRGTGIEAFF. The CDR3 nucleotides read TGTGCCTGGAGGGGGACAGGTATAGAAGCTTTCTTT.

This clone was counted a single time. The chain carries TRBV10-3 and TRBJ1-1; TRBD1 agrees at 7 bases. This CDR3 region has 14 residues. Germline lookup yields CDR1 ENHRY and CDR2 SYGVKD. With V trimmed by 3 bases and J by 4 bases, 5 bases remained unmatched. In DNA form, the CDR3 reads TGTGCCATCAGTGAAGAGGGGGCTCGCACTGAAGCTTTCTTT. This codes for CAISEEGARTEAFF.

The chain uses TRBV6-1 and TRBJ1-4; D gene uncertain. This CDR3 is built from 15 residues. With 4 bases removed from V and 0 bases from J, the gap between germline ends came to 9 bases. CDR1 is MNHNS, CDR2 SASEGT, per germline. DNA of the CDR3: TGTGCCAGCAGTGGTCGGTCCACAACTAATGAAAAACTGTTTTTT. Amino acids: CASSGRSTTNEKLFF.

The chain joins TRBV4-3 to TRBJ2-2, with D perhaps TRBD1 (6 bases). Germline values: CDR1 LGHNA, CDR2 YSLEER. CDR3 length: 17 residues. V lost 1 base and J lost 0, with 12 bases in between. The CDR3 DNA reads TGCGCCAGCAGCCAAGTGTCAGGGGCCGCGAACACCGGGGAGCTGTTTTTT. Protein: CASSQVSGAANTGELFF.

This rearrangement joins TRBV2 to TRBJ2-1; 8 bases are a match to TRBD2. The V gene end was trimmed by 0 bases and the J gene end by 16 bases; junction bases not matched to a gene: 5. Germline V gene data show CDR1 as SNHLY and CDR2 as FYNNEI. This CDR3 comprises 12 residues. The CDR3 spells CASSEAREGRFF. The CDR3 DNA reads TGTGCCAGCAGTGAAGCCCGGGAGGGCCGCTTCTTC.

A note on this clone: In the same sample, other DNA sequences code for this CDR3. The chain combines TRBV18 with TRBJ2-7; 7 bases align to TRBD1. CDR1 and CDR2 from the germline V gene are KGHSH and LQKENI. The length of the CDR3 is 13 residues. The trim removed 6 bases at V and 2 bases at J, leaving 4 bases unmatched. CDR3 nucleotide sequence: TGTGCCAGCTCGCCGGGACAGACCTACGAGCAGTACTTC. Protein: CASSPGQTYEQYF.

The rearrangement links TRBV2 to TRBJ2-1, with D tentatively TRBD1 (6 bases). The CDR3 runs to 15 residues. Germline-derived CDR1 and CDR2 are SNHLY and FYNNEI. V dropped 4 bases and J dropped 0 bases, with 10 bases sitting between them. DNA of the CDR3: TGTGCCAGCAGTGGGGGGCAGACCTCCTACAATGAGCAGTTCTTC. Translating gives CASSGGQTSYNEQFF.

This clone showed up just a few times. The chain has TRBV7-2 and TRBJ2-7, with D possibly being TRBD1 (6 bases). Trimming took 5 bases from V and 2 from J, leaving 16 bases between them. This CDR3 is 15 amino acids long. Per germline, CDR1 SGHTA and CDR2 FQGNSA. CDR3 region: CASSDRPGQTYEQYF. The CDR3 bases are TGTGCCAGCAGCGACCGCCCGGGACAAACCTACGAGCAGTACTTC.

The chain carries TRBV11-2 and TRBJ2-7, with D tentatively TRBD2 (7 bases). The CDR3 has 13 residues. The V end was cut by 8 bases, the J end by 6 bases, with 17 bases between. Germline CDR1 reads SGHAT; CDR2 reads FQNNGV. CDR3 residues: CASQKAGGAEQYF. The CDR3 bases are TGTGCCAGCCAAAAAGCTGGGGGGGCCGAGCAGTACTTC. Drawing the rest from reference TRBV11-2 and TRBJ2-7, the complete variable domain is EAGVAQSPRYKIIEKRQSVAFWCNPISGHATLYWYQQILGQGPKLLIQFQNNGVVDDSQLPKDRFSAERLKGVDSTLKIQPAKLEDSAVYLCASQKAGGAEQYFGPGTRLTVT.

This clone showed up just once. Sequence at one end of the junction differs from germline and may be a read error. The CDR3 loop is CSAAKNSQYF. CDR3 in DNA: TGCAGTGCCGCGAAAAACAGTCAGTACTTC. V gene TRBV20-1 combines with J gene TRBJ2-4; D uncertain. Germline CDR1 is DFQATT and CDR2 is SNEGSKA (reference sequence). CDR3 length equals 10 residues.

The rearrangement joins TRBV5-1 to TRBJ2-1, with 10 bases aligning to TRBD2. This CDR3 is 16 amino acids long. J was trimmed by 2 bases and V by 0 bases; bases with no gene match: 2. Germline CDR1 and CDR2: SGHRS and YFSETQ. This CDR3 reads CASSLVTSGTYNEQFF. The CDR3 DNA reads as TGCGCCAGCAGCTTGGTTACTAGCGGGACCTACAATGAGCAGTTCTTC.

This clone was observed a single time. The CDR3 spells CASSEPTPGLGETQYF. In DNA, the CDR3 is TGTGCCAGCAGTGAACCTACCCCGGGGTTAGGGGAGACCCAGTACTTC. This chain joins TRBV25-1 and TRBJ2-5, with a tentative D call TRBD2 (5 bases). The germline V gene encodes CDR1 MGHDK and CDR2 SYGVNS. V shed 2 bases and J shed 5 bases, with 18 bases lying between them. This CDR3 has 16 amino acids.

The rearrangement uses TRBV4-3 and TRBJ2-5; D not resolved. The germline gives CDR1 LGHNA, CDR2 YSLEER. The CDR3 runs to 18 residues. V was trimmed by 3 bases and J by 5 bases, leaving 25 bases between them. The DNA for the CDR3 is TGCGCCAGCAGCCATAAGATCTATCGCGGCCTTGGTGGCGAGACCCAGTACTTC. Translating it yields CASSHKIYRGLGGETQYF.

The chain's CDR3 is CASSSRLAKNIQYF. DNA of the CDR3: TGTGCCAGCAGCTCTCGACTAGCCAAAAACATTCAGTACTTC. V and J are TRBV11-2 and TRBJ2-4, with D hard to call. The V and J ends lost 4 bases and 0 bases respectively, with 7 bases between them. From germline, CDR1 is SGHAT and CDR2 FQNNGV. The CDR3 is 14 amino acids.

The CDR3 DNA reads as TGCGCCAGCAGCCAAGTTTGGATACAGGGCCGGGCCTACGAGCAGTACTTC. It is translated as CASSQVWIQGRAYEQYF. The rearrangement uses TRBV4-3 and TRBJ2-7, with D maybe TRBD1 (6 bases). V was trimmed by 1 base and J by 2 bases, leaving 18 bases between them. Germline CDR1 and CDR2: LGHNA and YSLEER. CDR3 length: 17 residues.

This clone is a singleton in its sample. This rearrangement joins TRBV7-8 to TRBJ2-3; 7 nucleotides agree with TRBD2. V gave up 5 bases and J gave up 9 bases; unmatched junction bases: 5. CDR3 length: 12 residues. The germline gives CDR1 SGHVS, CDR2 FQNEAQ. The CDR3 loop is CASSPAGPTQYF. The CDR3 nucleotides are TGTGCCAGCAGCCCAGCGGGACCAACGCAGTATTTT.